The 6 T cell receptor beta chains in this list originate from one sample, sequenced in a study of blood T cell repertoires in COVID-19. TCRdb keeps only in-frame clones here, not all; method: immunoSEQ multiplex PCR. The data contain some 180,000 clones, more than 80% of them singletons. The sample comprised peripheral blood. The receptor source for this set is a woman older than 75 with COVID-19, enrolled during active disease.

This chain connects TRBV11-1 to TRBJ2-7; 11 bases agree with TRBD2. From germline, CDR1 is SGHAT and CDR2 FQDESV (reference sequence). The CDR3 has 16 residues. V lost 2 bases and J lost 3; bases outside the gene matches: 6. CDR3 sequence: CASSLHSGRAGYEQYF. The CDR3 DNA follows: TGTGCCAGCAGCTTACATAGCGGGAGGGCCGGCTACGAGCAGTACTTC. The complete variable domain, with remaining parts taken from reference TRBV11-1 and TRBJ2-7, reads EAEVAQSPRYKITEKSQAVAFWCDPISGHATLYWYRQILGQGPELLVQFQDESVVDDSQLPKDRFSAERLKGVDSTLKIQPAELGDSAMYLCASSLHSGRAGYEQYFGPGTRLTVT.

J is TRBJ2-2 and V is TRBV15; 8 nucleotides align to TRBD2. The CDR3 has 16 amino acids. The germline CDR1 and CDR2 sequences are LNHNV and YYDKDF (reference sequence). V lost 0 bases to trimming and J lost 6 bases; unmatched junction nucleotides: 6. Here the CDR3 DNA reads TGTGCCACCAGCAGAGATGGGTGGCGGGGGGCCGGGGAGCTGTTTTTT. Its protein is CATSRDGWRGAGELFF.

The rearrangement joins TRBV6-1 to TRBJ1-6; weak D call: TRBD1 (6 bases). Germline CDR1 MNHNS, CDR2 SASEGT. V was trimmed by 3 bases and J by 3 bases, leaving 12 bases between them. The CDR3 has 16 residues. The chain's CDR3 is CASSEFGGRYNSPLHF. CDR3 coding DNA: TGTGCCAGCAGTGAGTTTGGGGGCCGCTATAATTCACCCCTCCACTTT.

The rearrangement uses TRBV12-5 and TRBJ2-2; D is uncertain. The CDR3 extends over 12 amino acids. V lost 7 bases, J lost 4 bases, and 7 bases lay in between. Germline loops: CDR1 LGHNT, CDR2 FRNRAP. CDR3: CASALSTGELFF. The CDR3 DNA reads TGTGCTAGTGCTCTCAGCACCGGGGAGCTGTTTTTT. Together with reference TRBV12-5 and TRBJ2-2, the CDR3 gives the full variable domain: DARVTQTPRHKVTEMGQEVTMRCQPILGHNTVFWYRQTMMQGLELLAYFRNRAPLDDSGMPKDRFSAEMPDATLATLKIQPSEPRDSAVYFCASALSTGELFFGEGSRLTVL.

This chain links TRBV5-8 with TRBJ2-3; a weak D match, TRBD2 (6 bases). The germline CDR1 and CDR2 sequences are SGHTS and YDEGEE. V lost 1 base and J 0 bases, leaving 12 bases between the germline ends. This CDR3 contains 16 residues. The CDR3 protein is CASSLLRGGSTDTQYF. The DNA of the CDR3 is TGTGCCAGCAGCTTGCTCCGGGGAGGTAGCACAGATACGCAGTATTTT.

The chain couples TRBV5-1 to TRBJ2-1; 9 bases fit TRBD1. Per germline, CDR1 SGHRS and CDR2 YFSETQ. V lost 5 bases to trimming and J lost 8 bases; unmatched junction nucleotides: 8. This CDR3 contains 14 residues. The CDR3 sequence is CASSRGQGDDEQFF. The DNA of the CDR3 is TGCGCCAGCAGTAGGGGACAGGGCGACGATGAGCAGTTCTTC.